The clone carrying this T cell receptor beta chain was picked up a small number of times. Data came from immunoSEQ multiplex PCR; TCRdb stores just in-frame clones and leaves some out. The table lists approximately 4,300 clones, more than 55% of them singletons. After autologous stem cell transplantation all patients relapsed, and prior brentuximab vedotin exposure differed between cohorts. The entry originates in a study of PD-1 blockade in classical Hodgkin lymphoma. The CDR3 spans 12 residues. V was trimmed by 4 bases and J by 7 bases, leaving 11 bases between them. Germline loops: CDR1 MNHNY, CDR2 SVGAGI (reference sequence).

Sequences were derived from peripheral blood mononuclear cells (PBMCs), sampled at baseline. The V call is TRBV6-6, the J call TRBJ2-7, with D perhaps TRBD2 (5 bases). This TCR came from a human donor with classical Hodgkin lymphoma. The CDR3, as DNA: TGTGCCAGCAGTTCCATAGCGCCGGAGCAGTACTTC. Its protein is CASSSIAPEQYF.